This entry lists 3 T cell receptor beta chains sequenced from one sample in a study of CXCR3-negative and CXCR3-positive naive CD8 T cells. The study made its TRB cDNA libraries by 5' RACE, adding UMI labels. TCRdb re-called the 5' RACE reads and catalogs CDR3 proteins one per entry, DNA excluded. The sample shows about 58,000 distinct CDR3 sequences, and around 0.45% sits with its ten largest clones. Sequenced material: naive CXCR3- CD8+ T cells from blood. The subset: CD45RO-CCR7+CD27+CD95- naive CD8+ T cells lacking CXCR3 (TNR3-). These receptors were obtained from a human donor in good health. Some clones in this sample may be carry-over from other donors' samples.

CDR3 loop: CASSQVWGSSYPTGELFF. V gene TRBV14 combines with J gene TRBJ2-2. The germline CDR1 and CDR2 sequences are SGHDN and FVKESK. The CDR3 covers 18 residues. Combining the CDR3 with reference TRBV14 and TRBJ2-2 gives the whole variable domain EAGVTQFPSHSVIEKGQTVTLRCDPISGHDNLYWYRRVMGKEIKFLLHFVKESKQDESGMPNNRFLAERTGGTYSTLKVQPAELEDSGVYFCASSQVWGSSYPTGELFFGEGSRLTVL.

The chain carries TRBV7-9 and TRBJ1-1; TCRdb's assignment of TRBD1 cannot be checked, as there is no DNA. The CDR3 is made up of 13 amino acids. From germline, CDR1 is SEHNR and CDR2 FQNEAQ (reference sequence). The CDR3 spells CASSPPADTEAFF.

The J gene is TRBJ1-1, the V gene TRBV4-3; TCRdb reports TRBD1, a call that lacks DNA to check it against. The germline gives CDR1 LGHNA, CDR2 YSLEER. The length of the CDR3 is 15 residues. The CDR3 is CASSQDRLGGTEAFF.